This entry lists 29 T cell receptor beta chains sequenced from one sample in a study of blood T cell repertoires in COVID-19. The data were produced by immunoSEQ multiplex PCR, yet TCRdb's version contains in-frame clones alone and is incomplete. Counted here are a few hundred thousand clones, almost 90% occurring once; the ten biggest clones make up 3.5% to 5%. Sequenced material: PBMCs or T cells enriched from blood (not recorded which). These receptors all stem from a woman younger than 30 with acute COVID-19.

V is TRBV11-2 and J is TRBJ2-7, with D possibly TRBD2 on 5 matching bases. V shed 1 base and J shed 6 bases, with 10 bases lying between them. The germline V gene encodes CDR1 SGHAT and CDR2 FQNNGV. The CDR3 has 13 amino acids. The CDR3 coding sequence is TGTGCCAGCAGCTTAGTACTAGTTGGCGAGCAGTACTTC. Translating gives CASSLVLVGEQYF. Drawing the rest from reference TRBV11-2 and TRBJ2-7, the complete variable domain is EAGVAQSPRYKIIEKRQSVAFWCNPISGHATLYWYQQILGQGPKLLIQFQNNGVVDDSQLPKDRFSAERLKGVDSTLKIQPAKLEDSAVYLCASSLVLVGEQYFGPGTRLTVT.

V usage is TRBV11-2 and J usage is TRBJ1-3, with 10 bases matching TRBD1. The V gene's germline CDR1 is SGHAT and CDR2 FQNNGV. V trimming: 4 bases; J trimming: 5 bases; junction bases outside the gene matches: 5. This CDR3 is built from 15 residues. This chain's CDR3 is CASSSRDRGRNTIYF. CDR3 coding DNA: TGTGCCAGCAGCTCTCGGGACAGGGGAAGAAACACCATATATTTT.

This clone was recorded once. The chain employs TRBV3-1 (or the pseudogene TRBV3-2) and TRBJ1-1; tentative D call: TRBD1 (6 bases). Germline V gives CDR1 LGHDT, CDR2 YNNKEL (reference sequence). The CDR3 sequence is 14 residues long. Trimming pared 3 bases from V and 5 bases from J, leaving 13 bases between. The CDR3 DNA reads as TGTGCCAGCAGCCAGGGGGCGGTTCGTACTGAAGCTTTCTTT. It encodes CASSQGAVRTEAFF.

V usage is TRBV11-3 and J usage is TRBJ2-2; no reliable D call. From germline, CDR1 is SGHNT and CDR2 YENEEA. This CDR3 comprises 13 residues. The V and J ends lost 5 bases and 1 base respectively, with 5 bases between them. This CDR3 is CASSVRNTGELFF. CDR3 DNA sequence: TGTGCCAGCAGCGTTAGGAACACCGGGGAGCTGTTTTTT.

V usage is TRBV5-1 and J usage is TRBJ1-2; D is possibly TRBD1 (5 bases). CDR3 length: 12 residues. The V gene's germline CDR1 is SGHRS and CDR2 YFSETQ. V lost 0 bases to trimming and J lost 7 bases, with 7 bases between them. CDR3 DNA sequence: TGCGCCAGCAGCTTGGCAGGGTTTGGCTACACCTTC. Protein product: CASSLAGFGYTF.

J is TRBJ1-2 and V is TRBV5-1, with D possibly being TRBD1 (5 bases). The V end lost 0 bases, the J end lost 4 bases, and 13 bases lay between the germline ends. This CDR3 is built from 15 residues. Germline-derived CDR1 and CDR2 are SGHRS and YFSETQ. The CDR3 loop is CASSLAGQGGYGYTF. DNA for the CDR3: TGCGCCAGCAGCTTGGCCGGGCAGGGAGGCTATGGCTACACCTTC. The complete variable domain, with remaining parts taken from reference TRBV5-1 and TRBJ1-2, reads KAGVTQTPRYLIKTRGQQVTLSCSPISGHRSVSWYQQTPGQGLQFLFEYFSETQRNKGNFPGRFSGRQFSNSRSEMNVSTLELGDSALYLCASSLAGQGGYGYTFGSGTRLTVV.

The chain is built from TRBV11-2 and TRBJ1-1; 7 bases are shared with TRBD1. V trimming: 2 bases; J trimming: 4 bases; junction bases outside the gene matches: 16. CDR1 and CDR2 (germline): SGHAT, FQNNGV. This CDR3 region has 18 residues. CDR3 sequence (DNA): TGTGCCAGCAGCTTACGGTCCCTAACAGGGGCCGGGGGCACTGAAGCTTTCTTT. It translates to CASSLRSLTGAGGTEAFF. Based on the CDR3 plus reference TRBV11-2 and TRBJ1-1, the full variable domain is EAGVAQSPRYKIIEKRQSVAFWCNPISGHATLYWYQQILGQGPKLLIQFQNNGVVDDSQLPKDRFSAERLKGVDSTLKIQPAKLEDSAVYLCASSLRSLTGAGGTEAFFGQGTRLTVV.

CDR3 DNA sequence: TGTGCCAGTAGTATAGGTACAGGGGCGACCTATGGCTACACCTTC. This encodes CASSIGTGATYGYTF. The V and J genes are TRBV19 and TRBJ1-2, with 7 bases identical to TRBD1. Germline CDR1 and CDR2: LNHDA and SQIVND (reference sequence). V trimming: 1 base; J trimming: 4 bases; junction bases outside the gene matches: 6. The CDR3 consists of 15 residues.

The chain employs TRBV3-1 (or the pseudogene TRBV3-2) and TRBJ1-2; weak D call: TRBD1 (5 bases). Germline V gene sequence: CDR1 LGHDT, CDR2 YNNKEL (reference sequence). With 0 bases removed from V and 8 bases from J, the gap between germline ends came to 19 bases. CDR3 length: 16 amino acids. CDR3 in DNA: TGTGCCAGCAGCCAAGAGGGTTGGTTCAGGGCAAGCGGCTACACCTTC. It codes for CASSQEGWFRASGYTF.

V and J are TRBV29-1 and TRBJ1-1; perhaps TRBD1 as D (6 bases). Germline CDR1 SQVTM, CDR2 ANQGSEA. The CDR3 totals 14 residues. The V end lost 4 bases, the J end lost 0 bases, and 12 bases lay between the germline ends. This CDR3 is CSVAGTPMNTEAFF. The CDR3 nucleotides read TGCAGCGTTGCCGGGACACCCATGAACACTGAAGCTTTCTTT.

The V and J genes are TRBV28 and TRBJ2-7, with D possibly being TRBD2 (5 bases). Germline-derived CDR1 and CDR2 are MDHEN and SYDVKM. The CDR3 loop spans 13 amino acids. V lost 7 bases to trimming and J lost 6 bases, with 16 bases between them. CDR3: CASTLPLAREQYF. CDR3 nucleotide sequence: TGTGCCAGCACCCTACCTCTAGCTCGCGAGCAGTACTTC. Variable domain in full (rest from reference TRBV28 and TRBJ2-7): DVKVTQSSRYLVKRTGEKVFLECVQDMDHENMFWYRQDPGLGLRLIYFSYDVKMKEKGDIPEGYSVSREKKERFSLILESASTNQTSMYLCASTLPLAREQYFGPGTRLTVT.

V usage is TRBV6-5 and J usage is TRBJ1-1, with 7 nucleotides matching TRBD1. Germline-derived CDR1 and CDR2 are MNHEY and SVGAGI. The CDR3 contains 14 residues. V shed 0 bases, J shed 6 bases, and the junction held 4 bases outside the gene matches. Here the CDR3 DNA reads TGTGCCAGCAGTTACTCCCAGGGGGTGGCTGAAGCTTTCTTT. Its protein product is CASSYSQGVAEAFF.

The chain couples TRBV18 to TRBJ1-1, with TRBD1 matching 9 bases. The CDR3 is 14 amino acids. Germline V gene sequence: CDR1 KGHSH, CDR2 LQKENI. The V gene end was trimmed by 6 bases and the J gene end by 2 bases; junction bases not matched to a gene: 4. The CDR3 nucleotides read TGTGCCAGCTCGTCGACAGGGGGTAACACTGAAGCTTTCTTT. It specifies CASSSTGGNTEAFF.

This chain joins TRBV28 and TRBJ2-3, with 7 bases matching TRBD1. Trimming at V came to 5 bases and at J to 4 bases, leaving 18 bases not matched to a gene. The V gene's germline CDR1 is MDHEN and CDR2 SYDVKM. The CDR3 contains 18 residues. This chain's CDR3 is CASSTGAQTGPPADTQYF. Written as DNA, the CDR3 is TGTGCCAGCAGTACAGGCGCGCAGACAGGGCCCCCCGCAGATACGCAGTATTTT. The full variable domain, in which reference TRBV28 and TRBJ2-3 provide the parts outside the CDR3, is DVKVTQSSRYLVKRTGEKVFLECVQDMDHENMFWYRQDPGLGLRLIYFSYDVKMKEKGDIPEGYSVSREKKERFSLILESASTNQTSMYLCASSTGAQTGPPADTQYFGPGTRLTVL.

This clone was seen a single time. The chain uses TRBV28 and TRBJ1-5; D is uncertain. The V and J ends lost 5 bases and 0 bases respectively, with 14 bases between them. Germline V CDR1 and CDR2: MDHEN, SYDVKM. The CDR3 length is 16 residues. The CDR3 region is CASSQDGRYSNQPQHF. The DNA of the CDR3 is TGTGCCAGCAGTCAAGACGGGAGGTATAGCAATCAGCCCCAGCATTTT.

V is TRBV27 and J is TRBJ1-2; D uncertain. The CDR3 loop spans 14 amino acids. The germline V and J ends were trimmed by 5 bases and 3 bases, with 13 bases remaining between them. Germline CDR1 reads MNHEY; CDR2 reads SMNVEV (reference sequence). CDR3 loop: CASSDSPLYYGYTF. The CDR3 nucleotides read TGTGCCAGCAGTGACTCGCCCCTATACTATGGCTACACCTTC.

The CDR3 nucleotides are TGTGCCAGCAGTCCTACAGGGGGTCATCAGCCCCAGCATTTT. This translates into CASSPTGGHQPQHF. The chain combines TRBV27 with TRBJ1-5, with 8 bases aligning to TRBD1. Trimming removed 5 bases from V and 5 bases from J; junction bases left unmatched: 5. This CDR3 comprises 14 residues. Germline values: CDR1 MNHEY, CDR2 SMNVEV (reference sequence).

About this clone: At one end the junction does not follow the germline gene, possibly because of a read error. This chain connects TRBV7-7 to TRBJ2-5; D perhaps matches TRBD2 (5 bases). The CDR3 extends over 13 amino acids. Germline V gene sequence: CDR1 SSHAT, CDR2 FNYEAQ (reference sequence). Written as DNA, the CDR3 is TGTGCTAGCAGCGCGGGCGGCCCTGAGACCCAGTACTTC. Amino acid sequence: CASSAGGPETQYF.

The chain recombines TRBV5-6 with TRBJ1-1; 8 bases line up with TRBD1. V shed 3 bases and J 5 bases; nucleotides not matched to a gene: 9. The CDR3 length is 15 residues. From germline, CDR1 is SGHDT and CDR2 YYEEEE. CDR3 in DNA: TGTGCCAGCAGCTACGGAACTGACAGGGGAACTGAAGCTTTCTTT. Translated, it gives CASSYGTDRGTEAFF.

The chain couples TRBV12-5 to TRBJ1-4; D is unresolved. Trimming shortened V by 4 bases and J by 0 bases, and 6 bases separated the two germline ends. Germline V lookup: CDR1 LGHNT, CDR2 FRNRAP. This CDR3 region has 14 residues. CDR3 amino acids: CASGYSATNEKLFF. CDR3 DNA sequence: TGTGCTAGTGGTTACAGTGCAACTAATGAAAAACTGTTTTTT. The full variable domain, completed using reference TRBV12-5 and TRBJ1-4, is DARVTQTPRHKVTEMGQEVTMRCQPILGHNTVFWYRQTMMQGLELLAYFRNRAPLDDSGMPKDRFSAEMPDATLATLKIQPSEPRDSAVYFCASGYSATNEKLFFGSGTQLSVL.

This chain joins TRBV19 and TRBJ2-2; TRBD2 matches 9 bases. Germline CDR1 LNHDA, CDR2 SQIVND (reference sequence). J lost 3 bases, V lost 6 bases, and 11 bases had no gene match. CDR3 length: 17 residues. The CDR3 protein is CASRNFAGTSYTGELFF. In DNA, the CDR3 is TGTGCCAGTAGGAATTTTGCCGGGACTAGCTACACCGGGGAGCTGTTTTTT. The whole variable domain, remainder taken from reference TRBV19 and TRBJ2-2, is DGGITQSPKYLFRKEGQNVTLSCEQNLNHDAMYWYRQDPGQGLRLIYYSQIVNDFQKGDIAEGYSVSREKKESFPLTVTSAQKNPTAFYLCASRNFAGTSYTGELFFGEGSRLTVL.

CDR3 region: CASSSPMGLAGTDTQYF. CDR3 coding DNA: TGTGCCAGCAGTTCCCCTATGGGGCTAGCGGGCACAGATACGCAGTATTTT. The V call is TRBV28, the J call TRBJ2-3; 7 bases line up with TRBD2. CDR1 is MDHEN, CDR2 SYDVKM, per germline. The CDR3 length is 17 residues. Trimming at V came to 4 bases and at J to 1 base, leaving 11 bases not matched to a gene.

This rearrangement joins TRBV7-3 to TRBJ2-7; D possibly corresponds to TRBD1 (6 bases). Trimming removed 4 bases from V and 3 bases from J, with 10 bases in between. Germline CDR1 and CDR2: SGHTA and FQGTGA. The CDR3 contains 13 residues. CDR3 sequence: CASSSGEFYEQYF. For the CDR3, the DNA is TGTGCCAGCAGCTCAGGGGAGTTCTACGAGCAGTACTTC.

V and J are TRBV29-1 and TRBJ1-4; D uncertain. The V end was cut by 4 bases, the J end by 6 bases, with 6 bases between. Germline CDR1 SQVTM, CDR2 ANQGSEA. The CDR3 loop spans 11 amino acids. The CDR3 sequence: CSVGGHEKLFF. CDR3 in DNA: TGCAGCGTTGGCGGCCATGAAAAACTGTTTTTT.

V and J are TRBV19 and TRBJ1-1; D is possibly TRBD1 (5 bases). The CDR3 has 13 residues. Trimming cost V 5 bases and J 4 bases, with 11 bases left between them. Germline-derived CDR1 and CDR2 are LNHDA and SQIVND (reference sequence). The CDR3 reads CASSPAGGTEAFF. Written as DNA, the CDR3 is TGTGCCAGTAGTCCCGCGGGGGGCACTGAAGCTTTCTTT.

The chain has TRBV28 and TRBJ2-3, with 8 bases identical to TRBD2. CDR3 size: 18 residues. J gave up 1 base and V 3 bases, and 12 bases lay outside the gene matches. Per germline, CDR1 MDHEN and CDR2 SYDVKM. CDR3: CASSLLLAGRSGTDTQYF. The CDR3 nucleotides are TGTGCCAGCAGTTTGCTCTTAGCGGGGAGGAGCGGCACAGATACGCAGTATTTT.

The chain recombines TRBV4-1 with TRBJ1-1; maybe TRBD1 (5 bases). The CDR3 has 15 amino acids. Germline V gene lookup returns CDR1 MGHRA and CDR2 YSYEKL. The germline V and J ends were trimmed by 3 bases and 0 bases, with 11 bases remaining between them. CDR3 sequence (DNA): TGCGCCAGCAGCCATCCGGACATACTGAACACTGAAGCTTTCTTT. Translation: CASSHPDILNTEAFF.

This chain joins TRBV12-3 or TRBV12-4 and TRBJ2-7, with a tentative D call TRBD1 (5 bases). The CDR3 contains 12 residues. The V and J ends lost 11 bases and 5 bases respectively, with 16 bases between them. For the CDR3, the DNA is TGTGCCTCCACAGGCCCCCGGCACGAGCAGTACTTC. It translates to CASTGPRHEQYF.

This chain links TRBV27 with TRBJ2-1; TRBD2 matches 10 bases. The V segment lost 4 bases and the J segment 7 bases; nucleotides outside the gene matches: 4. CDR1 MNHEY and CDR2 SMNVEV come from the germline V gene (reference sequence). This CDR3 contains 14 residues. In DNA form, the CDR3 reads TGTGCCAGCAGTTCTAGGACTAGCGGAAATGAGCAGTTCTTC. This gives the protein CASSSRTSGNEQFF.